The 21 T cell receptor beta chains in this list originate from one sample, sequenced in a study of response to subunit inactivated influenza vaccine. MiXCR was run by TCRdb on the RT-PCR reads, yielding one entry per CDR3 protein. The sample holds roughly 700,000 distinct CDR3 sequences, about 15% seen once. Sequenced material: PBMCs from blood, taken around 15 days before vaccination. The source is a man over 45 who received an inactivated influenza vaccine.

The chain couples TRBV4-1 to TRBJ1-3; D remains ambiguous. The length of the CDR3 is 18 residues. V was trimmed by 1 base and J by 0 bases, leaving 16 bases between them. The germline V gene has CDR1 MGHRA and CDR2 YSYEKL. The CDR3, as DNA: TGCGCCAGCAGCCAAGGGTCCCGGTCTGCATTCTCTGGAAACACCATATATTTT. Translating gives CASSQGSRSAFSGNTIYF.

This clonotype has a count of ten or more. This chain joins TRBV28 and TRBJ2-1; the D gene is possibly TRBD2 (6 bases). Trimming removed 7 bases from V and 9 bases from J, with 19 bases in between. CDR1 is MDHEN, CDR2 SYDVKM, per germline. The CDR3 has 14 amino acids. The CDR3: CASTLGLDGGEQFF. In nucleotides, the CDR3 is TGTGCCAGCACCCTAGGACTGGACGGGGGTGAGCAGTTCTTC.

V and J are TRBV2 and TRBJ2-3; 11 bases are shared with TRBD2. CDR1 SNHLY and CDR2 FYNNEI come from the germline V gene. There are 16 residues in the CDR3. Losses at the gene ends were 6 bases for V and 2 bases for J; bases not matched to a gene: 7. This CDR3 is CASRQPGLADTDTQYF. The DNA of the CDR3 is TGTGCCAGCAGACAGCCGGGACTAGCGGACACAGATACGCAGTATTTT.

This clonotype showed up many times. At one end the junction does not follow the germline gene, possibly because of a read error. The rearrangement joins TRBV12-3 or TRBV12-4 to TRBJ2-1, with 12 bases that match TRBD2. This CDR3 comprises 15 residues. The CDR3, as DNA: TGTGCCAGCAGTCTAGCGGGAGGGCCGGGCAATGAGCAGTTCTTC. This gives the protein CASSLAGGPGNEQFF.

This clonotype was counted at least ten times. The chain joins TRBV4-2 to TRBJ1-2, with a possible D match to TRBD1 (6 bases). There are 14 residues in the CDR3. Trimming removed 8 bases at V and 6 bases at J, with 19 bases between. Germline CDR1 and CDR2: LGHNA and YNFKEQ. CDR3 DNA sequence: TGTGCCAGCGGATCTCACAGGGAAATCGATGGCTACACCTTC. Its protein is CASGSHREIDGYTF.

Regarding this clonotype: A read error may produce the germline difference seen at one junction end. This chain links TRBV7-3 with TRBJ2-2; D is tentatively TRBD1 or TRBD2 (5 bases each). The CDR3 totals 13 residues. Germline assignment: CDR1 SGHTA and CDR2 FQGTGA. The CDR3 protein is CASSTNGDGELFF. The CDR3 DNA is TGTGCCAGCAGCACCAACGGGGACGGGGAGCTTTTTTTT.

The J gene is TRBJ2-2, the V gene TRBV28, with D possibly TRBD1 on 5 matching bases. The CDR3 sequence is 15 residues long. Between the trimmed V and J ends, which lost 3 bases and 4 bases, there was a span of 12 bases. From germline, CDR1 is MDHEN and CDR2 SYDVKM. In DNA, the CDR3 is TGTGCCAGCAGTTTCGGTGGACATCCCACCGGGGAGCTGTTTTTT. It encodes CASSFGGHPTGELFF.

The chain joins TRBV27 to TRBJ2-1, with 8 bases identical to TRBD2. This CDR3 comprises 14 residues. Germline V gene lookup returns CDR1 MNHEY and CDR2 SMNVEV (reference sequence). V dropped 3 bases and J dropped 7; count of bases not matched to a gene: 5. DNA for the CDR3: TGTGCCAGCAGTTTCCCCGGGACTAGAAATGAGCAGTTCTTC. This gives the protein CASSFPGTRNEQFF.

J is TRBJ1-1 and V is TRBV19; D perhaps matches TRBD1 (6 bases). The length of the CDR3 is 15 residues. The germline gives CDR1 LNHDA, CDR2 SQIVND (reference sequence). V was shortened by 3 bases and J by 3 bases, with 14 bases between the two germline ends. CDR3 nucleotide sequence: TGTGCCAGTAGTATCCTCAGGGGAGGGGACACTGAAGCTTTCTTT. Protein product: CASSILRGGDTEAFF.

This clonotype was found many times. The genes are TRBV15 and TRBJ2-5; perhaps D is TRBD1 or TRBD2 (5 bases each). CDR1 and CDR2 from the germline V gene are LNHNV and YYDKDF (reference sequence). The ends were cut back, 0 bases at V and 4 bases at J, with 15 bases in the middle. This CDR3 is built from 16 residues. The CDR3 loop is CATSRDRGQGRETQYF. DNA of the CDR3: TGTGCCACCAGCAGAGATCGCGGGCAGGGTCGAGAGACCCAGTACTTC.

This chain uses TRBV5-1 with TRBJ2-5; 11 bases are shared with TRBD1. Germline V lookup: CDR1 SGHRS, CDR2 YFSETQ. This CDR3 is 15 amino acids long. V shed 3 bases and J 5 bases; nucleotides not matched to a gene: 6. The CDR3 loop reads CASSSRTGGSETQYF. CDR3 bases: TGCGCCAGCAGCTCAAGGACAGGGGGCAGCGAGACCCAGTACTTC.

At least ten counts were recorded for this clonotype. The chain uses TRBV5-1 and TRBJ2-1, with unresolved D. Germline V lookup: CDR1 SGHRS, CDR2 YFSETQ. The V end was cut by 4 bases, the J end by 2 bases, with 16 bases between. The CDR3 consists of 16 residues. The CDR3 nucleotides are TGCGCCAGCAGCCCGCTAGAGGTTCGCGCCTACAATGAGCAGTTCTTC. This codes for CASSPLEVRAYNEQFF.

The chain is built from TRBV6-5 and TRBJ2-5, with TRBD2 as a possible D gene (6 bases). CDR3 size: 12 residues. Trimming cost V 9 bases and J 5 bases, with 13 bases left between them. The germline CDR1 and CDR2 sequences are MNHEY and SVGAGI. Written as DNA, the CDR3 is TGTGCCAGAAAGAGAGGGACTGAGACCCAGTACTTC. It codes for CARKRGTETQYF.

This chain connects TRBV19 to TRBJ1-5, with D hard to call. V was trimmed by 4 bases and J by 4 bases, leaving 8 bases between them. The germline gives CDR1 LNHDA, CDR2 SQIVND (reference sequence). The CDR3 extends over 13 amino acids. The CDR3 DNA reads as TGTGCCAGTAGTACAGAATTTAATCAGCCCCAGCATTTT. Translating gives CASSTEFNQPQHF.

The table lists this clonotype with a few counts. The chain is built from TRBV12-3 or TRBV12-4 and TRBJ2-4, with D perhaps matching TRBD2 (5 bases). The germline V and J ends were trimmed by 3 bases and 4 bases, with 10 bases remaining between them. This CDR3 has 14 amino acids. CDR3 sequence: CASSLLPGKNIQYF. CDR3 nucleotide sequence: TGTGCCAGCAGTTTGCTACCGGGGAAAAACATTCAGTACTTC.

This clonotype has just a few counts. The V call is TRBV29-1, the J call TRBJ2-7, with D perhaps TRBD1 (5 bases). V was trimmed by 4 bases and J by 0 bases, leaving 10 bases between them. From germline, CDR1 is SQVTM and CDR2 ANQGSEA. This CDR3 is built from 13 residues. The chain's CDR3 is CSVGRALSYEQYF. The CDR3 DNA reads TGCAGCGTTGGCAGGGCTCTCTCCTACGAGCAGTACTTC.

The V gene is TRBV12-3 or TRBV12-4, the J gene TRBJ1-4, with 8 bases aligning to TRBD1. The CDR3 has 14 amino acids. J was trimmed by 5 bases and V by 4 bases; bases with no gene match: 3. CDR3 DNA: TGTGCCAGCAGTTCAAGGACAGGGAATGAAAAACTGTTTTTT. Its protein product is CASSSRTGNEKLFF.

This clonotype was counted at least ten times. The gene calls are TRBV7-2 and TRBJ2-7; D tentatively reads TRBD1 or TRBD2 (6 bases each). The length of the CDR3 is 16 residues. Trimming left V 0 bases short and J 5 bases short, with 17 bases between. Germline lookup yields CDR1 SGHTA and CDR2 FQGNSA. The CDR3: CASSLAPGAQVNEQYF. The CDR3 nucleotides read TGTGCCAGCAGCTTAGCGCCGGGGGCGCAAGTAAACGAGCAGTACTTC.

The gene calls are TRBV25-1 and TRBJ2-5, with 7 bases that match TRBD1. The ends lost 7 bases at V and 2 bases at J; junction bases unmatched: 13. The CDR3 length is 16 residues. Germline-derived CDR1 and CDR2 are MGHDK and SYGVNS. CDR3 sequence (DNA): TGTGCCAGCACCTCCCACCTGGGACAGAGACAAGAGACCCAGTACTTC. Its protein product is CASTSHLGQRQETQYF.

V and J are TRBV6-1 and TRBJ2-2, with unresolved D. The V gene lost 7 bases and the J gene lost 0 bases, with 15 bases spanning the gap. The germline gives CDR1 MNHNS, CDR2 SASEGT. CDR3 size: 16 residues. The CDR3 protein is CASTYGHAANTGELFF. In DNA form, the CDR3 reads TGTGCCAGCACCTACGGGCACGCCGCGAACACCGGGGAGCTGTTTTTT.

Only a few counts were recorded for this clonotype. This chain links TRBV12-3 or TRBV12-4 with TRBJ2-2, with D maybe TRBD1 (5 bases). There are 15 residues in the CDR3. The V gene lost 6 bases and the J gene lost 6 bases, with 17 bases spanning the gap. The CDR3 region is CASRRRESKAGELFF. DNA of the CDR3: TGTGCCAGCAGACGCAGGGAATCTAAAGCCGGGGAGCTGTTTTTT.